This entry describes one T cell receptor beta chain. Its specific antigen is unknown. No base quality values were provided; no much bigger clone lies one nucleotide off. This sample is drawn from a study of blood T cell repertoires in COVID-19 (dated by TCRdb to the early 2020s). Describing the broader study: Recovered participants in ImmuneRACE Cohort 3 were defined by two consecutive negative NP/OP PCR tests, clearance by a healthcare professional, or resolution of symptoms. Sample metadata almost always included a de-identified subject ID, COVID-19 status, age in years and sex. The material from the prospective study consisted of cDNA or gDNA derived from T cells, B-cell-depleted T cells, or PBMCs. Collaborator samples came from the United States, Italy and Spain and covered acute and convalescent phases of COVID-19. The repertoires were made available in a free public database intended to serve as a resource for research on the immune response to SARS-CoV-2. Where available, HLA class I and class II types were taken from metadata supplied by the sample provider and were not determined by assay-based typing. Deeply sampled blood TCRbeta repertoires from subjects exposed to, actively infected with, or recovered from COVID-19 were included in the dataset. Samples were obtained from the ongoing ImmuneRACE study (first 160 participants) and from about 1,300 subjects provided by 6 global collaborators.

Study-wide findings and limitations: Clinical and demographic metadata were provided uncurated, with the amount varying by source and participant.

For CDR1 and CDR2, the germline V gene (reference sequence) lists SGHNT and YYREEE. The CDR3 runs 16 amino acids, cysteine and phenylalanine included. Here the CDR3 DNA is all that survives: 48 bases in frame from base 1. At the junction V is shortened by 4 bases and J by 3 bases, with 14 bases in between. TCRbeta CDR3 regions were amplified from genomic DNA by means of the immunoSEQ Assay, a bias-controlled multiplex PCR. The authors processed their data as follows. Within the assay, amplification of reference gene primers was used to estimate how many nucleated cells each sample contained. To quantify the absolute abundance of each unique TCRbeta CDR3 rearrangement, sequence reads were collapsed and filtered. For each sample, productive Simpson clonality was calculated as the square root of Simpson's diversity index across productive rearrangements. Here the immuneACCESS table is served through TCRdb, limited to in-frame sequences with V and J called. Missing clones are a known gap in these copies; in checked studies unresolved V genes cover under half, and the rest lacks a known reason. The D gene and trimming were derived from the DNA, and the V and J assignments and clone size from that table. This sample holds approximately 250,000 clones; 88% were observed only once. The biggest ten clones account for 2% to 2.5% of the sample.

Participants in the prospective study were aged about 18 to 95 years, lived in about two dozen United States geographic areas, and enrolled through a virtual design. Cohort assignment in the prospective study relied on participant-reported clinical history from a screening survey and a study questionnaire. Mobile phlebotomists in the prospective study collected whole blood, serum and a nasopharyngeal or oropharyngeal swab from every participant. Participants in the prospective study had the option to provide additional blood draws and questionnaires over a 2-month period. Blood samples from the prospective study were shipped frozen or at room temperature prior to DNA extraction.

The sequencing input was PBMCs or T cells enriched from blood (not recorded which). The source is a woman in her fifties or sixties in a cohort exposed to, infected with or recovered from COVID-19 (not recorded which). The sequence links TRBV5-4 to TRBJ2-6, and possibly TRBD1, on 5 matching bases. DNA sequence: TGTGCCAGCAGCACCTACACAGGTGGTGGGGCCAACGTCCTGACTTTC. Protein translation: CASSTYTGGGANVLTF.